A single T cell receptor (beta chain) is shown here with its context. Unmatched junction bases numbered 17, after V lost 0 bases and J lost 2 bases. CDR3 length: 21 amino acids. The germline CDR1 and CDR2 sequences are SGHTA and FQGNSA. The entry originates in a study of shared T cell receptors in the human thymus. This table comes from immunoSEQ multiplex PCR, and its TCRdb copy is limited to in-frame clones, with some not included. The top ten clones hold more than 0.008% of a sample with more than 550,000 clones, approximately 83% of them seen once. In addition, the sample was reused for a study of human thymus T cells. This second study says: Healthy Finnish infants undergoing corrective surgery for congenital heart defects provided the donor material. Obtained as resections during corrective heart surgery, the thymus tissue was then studied. Highly overlapping thymic repertoires among unrelated individuals were reported in related research.

Sequencing was carried out using thymocytes. The V call is TRBV7-2, the J call TRBJ2-3, with TRBD1 matching over 10 bases. The source is a girl less than two years old with a congenital heart defect. The CDR3 here is CASSLARGTGVIGDVTDTQYF. The CDR3 nucleotides are TGTGCCAGCAGCTTAGCGCGCGGGACAGGGGTTATAGGGGATGTCACAGATACGCAGTATTTT.